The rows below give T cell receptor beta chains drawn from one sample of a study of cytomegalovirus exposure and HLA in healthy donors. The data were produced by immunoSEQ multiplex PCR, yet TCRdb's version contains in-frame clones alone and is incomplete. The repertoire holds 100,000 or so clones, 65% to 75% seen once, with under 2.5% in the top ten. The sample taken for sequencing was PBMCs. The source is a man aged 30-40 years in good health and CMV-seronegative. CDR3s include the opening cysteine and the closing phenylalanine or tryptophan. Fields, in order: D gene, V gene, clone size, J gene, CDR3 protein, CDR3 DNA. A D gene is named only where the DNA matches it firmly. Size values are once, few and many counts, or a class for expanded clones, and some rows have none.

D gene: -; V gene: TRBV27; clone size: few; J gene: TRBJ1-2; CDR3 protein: CASSMLAWGRKDDGYTF; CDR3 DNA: TGTGCCAGCAGTATGCTGGCTTGGGGCAGGAAAGATGATGGCTACACCTTC
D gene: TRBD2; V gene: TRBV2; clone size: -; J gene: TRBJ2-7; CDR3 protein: CASLRLAGAYEQYF; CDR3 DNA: TGTGCCAGCCTTAGACTAGCGGGGGCCTACGAGCAGTACTTC
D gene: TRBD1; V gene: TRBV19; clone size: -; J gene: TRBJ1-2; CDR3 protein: CASRPGQAYGYTF; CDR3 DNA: TGTGCCAGTAGGCCGGGACAGGCCTATGGCTACACCTTC
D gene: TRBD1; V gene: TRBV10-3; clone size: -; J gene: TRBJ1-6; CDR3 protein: CAISGDSRNSPLHF; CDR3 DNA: TGTGCCATCAGTGGGGACAGCCGTAATTCACCCCTCCACTTT
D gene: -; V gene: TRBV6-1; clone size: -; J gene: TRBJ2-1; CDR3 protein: CASSEFREYNEQFF; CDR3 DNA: TGTGCCAGCAGTGAGTTTAGAGAGTACAATGAGCAGTTCTTC
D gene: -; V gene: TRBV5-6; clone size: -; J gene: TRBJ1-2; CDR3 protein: CASSRGLDYGYPF; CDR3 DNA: TGTGCCAGCAGCCGGGGGTTGGACTATGGCTACCCCTTC
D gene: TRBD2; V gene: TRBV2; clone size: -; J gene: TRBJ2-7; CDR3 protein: CASRARLANINEQYF; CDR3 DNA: TGTGCCAGCAGGGCCCGACTAGCTAATATCAACGAGCAGTACTTC
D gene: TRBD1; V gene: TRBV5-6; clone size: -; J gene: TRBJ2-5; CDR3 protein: CASSKTGGEETQYF; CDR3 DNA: TGTGCCAGCAGCAAGACAGGGGGCGAAGAGACCCAGTACTTC
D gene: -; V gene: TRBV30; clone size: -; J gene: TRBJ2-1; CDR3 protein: CAWRHYNEQFF; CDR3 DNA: TGTGCCTGGAGACACTACAATGAGCAGTTCTTC
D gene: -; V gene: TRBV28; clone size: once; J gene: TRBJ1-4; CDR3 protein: CASFALGEKLFF; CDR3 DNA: TGTGCCAGCTTCGCCCTAGGCGAAAAACTGTTTTTT
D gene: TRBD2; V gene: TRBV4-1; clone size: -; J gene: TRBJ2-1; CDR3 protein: CASSQAAGGLGDEQFF; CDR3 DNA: TGCGCCAGCAGCCAAGCCGCGGGAGGGCTAGGGGATGAGCAGTTCTTC
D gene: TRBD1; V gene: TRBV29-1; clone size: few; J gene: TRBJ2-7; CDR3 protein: CSARQGPIYEQYF; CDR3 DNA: TGCAGCGCCAGACAGGGTCCGATCTACGAGCAGTACTTC
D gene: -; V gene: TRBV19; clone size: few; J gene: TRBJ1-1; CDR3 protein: CASSARTENTEAFF; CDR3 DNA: TGTGCCAGTAGTGCCCGGACAGAGAACACTGAAGCTTTCTTT
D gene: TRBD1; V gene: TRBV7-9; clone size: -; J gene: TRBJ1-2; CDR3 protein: CASSLQGAITYGYTF; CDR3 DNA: TGTGCCAGCAGCTTACAGGGGGCGATCACCTATGGCTACACCTTC
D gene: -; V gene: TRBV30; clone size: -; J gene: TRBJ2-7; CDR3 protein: CAWSVTSYEQYF; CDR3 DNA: TGTGCCTGGAGTGTAACTAGCTACGAGCAGTACTTC
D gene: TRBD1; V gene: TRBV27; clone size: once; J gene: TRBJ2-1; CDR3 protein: CASSLGQVLNEQFF; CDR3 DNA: TGTGCCAGCAGTTTAGGACAGGTCCTCAATGAGCAGTTCTTC
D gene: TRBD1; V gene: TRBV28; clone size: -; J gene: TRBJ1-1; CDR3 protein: CASSFRQGVMNTEAFF; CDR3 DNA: TGTGCCAGCAGTTTTCGACAGGGGGTAATGAACACTGAAGCTTTCTTT
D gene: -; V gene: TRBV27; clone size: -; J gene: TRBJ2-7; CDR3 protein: CASSSHYEQYF; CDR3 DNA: TGTGCCAGCAGTTCACACTACGAGCAGTACTTC
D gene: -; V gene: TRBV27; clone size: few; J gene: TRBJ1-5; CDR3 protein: CASSPRDSNQPQHF; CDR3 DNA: TGTGCCAGCAGTCCCCGGGATTCCAATCAGCCCCAGCATTTT
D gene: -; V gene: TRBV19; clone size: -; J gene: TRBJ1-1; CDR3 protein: CASATVPWTGNTEAFF; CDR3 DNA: TGTGCCAGCGCGACAGTTCCTTGGACGGGGAACACTGAAGCTTTCTTT
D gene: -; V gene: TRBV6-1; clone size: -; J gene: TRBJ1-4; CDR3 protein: CASSGLVDEKLFF; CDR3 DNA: TGTGCCAGCAGTGGACTGGTTGATGAAAAACTGTTTTTT
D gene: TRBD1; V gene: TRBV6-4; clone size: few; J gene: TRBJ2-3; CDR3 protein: CASSDKGTEGDTQYF; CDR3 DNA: TGTGCCAGCAGTGACAAAGGGACAGAGGGGGATACGCAGTATTTT
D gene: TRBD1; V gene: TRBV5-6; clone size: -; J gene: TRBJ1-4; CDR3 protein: CASSSGQGTEKLFF; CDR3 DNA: TGTGCCAGCAGCTCCGGACAGGGAACTGAAAAACTGTTTTTT
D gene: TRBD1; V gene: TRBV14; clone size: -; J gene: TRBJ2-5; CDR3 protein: CASSFGTGEVETQYF; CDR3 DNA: TGTGCCAGCAGCTTTGGGACAGGAGAAGTCGAGACCCAGTACTTC
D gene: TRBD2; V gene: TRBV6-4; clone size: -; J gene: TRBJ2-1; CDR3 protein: CASSEENLRTSEQFF; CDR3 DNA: TGTGCCAGCAGTGAAGAAAATCTTAGGACTAGCGAGCAGTTCTTC
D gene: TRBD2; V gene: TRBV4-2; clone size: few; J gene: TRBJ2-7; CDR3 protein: CASSQAPGLAGYEQYF; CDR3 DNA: TGTGCCAGCAGCCAAGCACCGGGACTAGCGGGCTACGAGCAGTACTTC
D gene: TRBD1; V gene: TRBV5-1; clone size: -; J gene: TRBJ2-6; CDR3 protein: CASSLDRVSGANVLTF; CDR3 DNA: TGCGCCAGCAGCTTAGACAGGGTTTCTGGGGCCAACGTCCTGACTTTC
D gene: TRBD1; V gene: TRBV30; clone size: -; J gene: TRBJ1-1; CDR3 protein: CAWRQGGNTEAFF; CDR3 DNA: TGTGCCTGGCGACAGGGTGGGAACACTGAAGCTTTCTTT
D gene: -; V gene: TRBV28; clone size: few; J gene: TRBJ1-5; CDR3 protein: CASSLINQPQHF; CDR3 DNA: TGTGCCAGCAGCCTAATTAATCAGCCCCAGCATTTT
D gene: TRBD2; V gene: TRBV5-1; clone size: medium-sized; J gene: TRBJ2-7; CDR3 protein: CASSLGGSGGAGYEQYF; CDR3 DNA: TGCGCCAGCAGCTTGGGGGGTAGCGGGGGGGCCGGGTACGAGCAGTACTTC
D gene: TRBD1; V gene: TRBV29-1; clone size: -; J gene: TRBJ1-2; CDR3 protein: CSVSEVGTEYGYTF; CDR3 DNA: TGCAGCGTTTCCGAGGTGGGGACAGAATATGGCTACACCTTC
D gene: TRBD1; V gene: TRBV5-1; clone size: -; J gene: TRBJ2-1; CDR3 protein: CASQTGGGEQFF; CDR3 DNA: TGCGCCAGTCAGACAGGGGGGGGTGAGCAGTTCTTC
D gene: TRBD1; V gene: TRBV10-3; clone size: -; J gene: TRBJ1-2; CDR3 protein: CAISLPQGAGGYGYTF; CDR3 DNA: TGTGCCATCAGCCTACCGCAGGGGGCTGGGGGCTATGGCTACACCTTC
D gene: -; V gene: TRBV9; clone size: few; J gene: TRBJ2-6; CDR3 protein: CASSVLLYGANVLTF; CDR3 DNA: TGTGCCAGCAGCGTCCTTCTGTATGGGGCCAACGTCCTGACTTTC
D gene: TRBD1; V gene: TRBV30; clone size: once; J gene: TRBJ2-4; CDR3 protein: CAWDDRGSIQYF; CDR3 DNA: TGTGCCTGGGACGACAGGGGGAGCATTCAGTACTTC
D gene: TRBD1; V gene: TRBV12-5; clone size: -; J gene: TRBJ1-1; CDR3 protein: CASGHTGATEAFF; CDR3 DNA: TGTGCTAGTGGTCATACAGGGGCCACTGAAGCTTTCTTT
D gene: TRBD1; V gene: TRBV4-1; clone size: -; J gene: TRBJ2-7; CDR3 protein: CASSQGQGATPREQYF; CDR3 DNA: TGCGCCAGCAGCCAAGGACAGGGGGCGACCCCTCGCGAGCAGTACTTC
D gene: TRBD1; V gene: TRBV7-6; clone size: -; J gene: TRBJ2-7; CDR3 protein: CASSAPGQPYEQYF; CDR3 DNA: TGTGCCAGCAGCGCGCCGGGACAGCCCTACGAGCAGTACTTC
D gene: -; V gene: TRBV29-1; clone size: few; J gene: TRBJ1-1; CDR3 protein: CSVGGHANTEAFF; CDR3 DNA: TGCAGCGTTGGGGGACACGCGAACACTGAAGCTTTCTTT
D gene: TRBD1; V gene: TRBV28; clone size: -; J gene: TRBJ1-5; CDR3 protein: CASSLWSGQGASQPQHF; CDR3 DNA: TGTGCCAGCAGTTTATGGTCGGGACAGGGGGCGAGTCAGCCCCAGCATTTT
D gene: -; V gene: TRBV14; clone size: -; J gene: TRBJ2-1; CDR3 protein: CASRQTRSSYNEQFF; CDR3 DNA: TGTGCCAGCAGACAGACTAGGAGCTCCTACAATGAGCAGTTCTTC
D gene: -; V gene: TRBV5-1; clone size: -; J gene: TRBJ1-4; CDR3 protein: CASSLRLGAEKLFF; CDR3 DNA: TGCGCCAGCAGCTTGCGGCTGGGAGCCGAAAAACTGTTTTTT
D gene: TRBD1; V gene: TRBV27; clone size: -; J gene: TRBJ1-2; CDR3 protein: CASSSLPGQDVRGYTF; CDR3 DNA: TGTGCCAGCAGTTCTTTACCGGGACAGGATGTACGTGGCTACACCTTC
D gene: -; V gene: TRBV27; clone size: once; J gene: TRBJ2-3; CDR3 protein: CASSSRTAYTDTQYF; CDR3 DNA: TGTGCCAGCAGTTCCCGGACAGCTTACACAGATACGCAGTATTTT
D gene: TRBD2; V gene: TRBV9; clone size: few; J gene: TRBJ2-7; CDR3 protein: CASSVVGGGLAGEGEQYF; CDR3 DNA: TGTGCCAGCAGCGTAGTCGGAGGGGGTCTAGCGGGAGAGGGCGAGCAGTACTTC
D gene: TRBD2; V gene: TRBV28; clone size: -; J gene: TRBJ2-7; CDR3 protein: CASSPSGSLNEQYF; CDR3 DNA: TGTGCCAGCAGTCCTAGCGGGAGTCTCAACGAGCAGTACTTC
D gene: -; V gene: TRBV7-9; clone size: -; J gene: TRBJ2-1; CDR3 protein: CASSRKAVRDSYNEQFF; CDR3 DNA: TGTGCCAGCAGCCGAAAGGCTGTTCGGGACTCCTACAATGAGCAGTTCTTC
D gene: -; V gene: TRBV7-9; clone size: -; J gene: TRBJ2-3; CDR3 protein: CASSFDGVYTDTQYF; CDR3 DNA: TGTGCCAGCAGCTTTGACGGGGTATACACAGATACGCAGTATTTT
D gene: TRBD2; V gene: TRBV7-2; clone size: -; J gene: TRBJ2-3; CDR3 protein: CASSRARGGWSTDTQYF; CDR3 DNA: TGTGCCAGCAGCCGGGCCCGGGGGGGGTGGAGCACAGATACGCAGTATTTT
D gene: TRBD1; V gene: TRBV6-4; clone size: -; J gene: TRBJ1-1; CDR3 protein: CASSPGQAGNTEAFF; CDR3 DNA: TGTGCCAGCAGTCCCGGACAGGCAGGGAACACTGAAGCTTTCTTT
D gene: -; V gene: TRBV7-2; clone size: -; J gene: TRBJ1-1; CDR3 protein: CASSAYRMNTEAFF; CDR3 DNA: TGTGCCAGCAGCGCCTACAGAATGAACACTGAAGCTTTCTTT
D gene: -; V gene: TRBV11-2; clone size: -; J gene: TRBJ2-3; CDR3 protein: CASSLAGGTDTQYF; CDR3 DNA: TGTGCCAGCAGCTTAGCGGGGGGCACAGATACGCAGTATTTT
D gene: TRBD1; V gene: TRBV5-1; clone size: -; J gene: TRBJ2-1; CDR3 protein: CASSLLGQGVDEQFF; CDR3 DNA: TGCGCCAGCAGCTTGCTGGGACAGGGGGTGGATGAGCAGTTCTTC
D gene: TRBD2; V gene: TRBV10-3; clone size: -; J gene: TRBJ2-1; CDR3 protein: CAILKSLSSGSNEQFF; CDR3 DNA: TGTGCCATCCTTAAAAGTCTGTCTAGCGGGAGTAATGAGCAGTTCTTC
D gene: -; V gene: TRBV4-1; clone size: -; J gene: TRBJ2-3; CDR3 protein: CASISGRGGSTDTQYF; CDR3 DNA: TGCGCCAGCATATCGGGGCGGGGCGGAAGCACAGATACGCAGTATTTT
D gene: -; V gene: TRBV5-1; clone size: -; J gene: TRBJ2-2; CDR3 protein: CASSLRASNTGELFF; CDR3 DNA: TGCGCCAGCAGCCTCAGGGCTTCGAACACCGGGGAGCTGTTTTTT
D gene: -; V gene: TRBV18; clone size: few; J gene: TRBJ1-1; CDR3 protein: CASSPSGRTEAFF; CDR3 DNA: TGTGCCAGCTCACCATCAGGGCGGACTGAAGCTTTCTTT
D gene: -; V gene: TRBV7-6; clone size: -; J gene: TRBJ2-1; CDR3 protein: CASSQWTESSYNEQFF; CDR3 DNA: TGTGCCAGCAGCCAATGGACAGAAAGCTCCTACAATGAGCAGTTCTTC